This TCR beta chain was recorded in a study of T cells in Graves' hyperthyroidism and ophthalmopathy (dated by TCRdb to between 2018 and 2021). Study-wide context: Peripheral blood was collected at initial diagnosis, before any treatment. In addition, the study compared T-cell repertoires in thyroid tissue and in blood from six Graves' hyperthyroidism patients. The 100 discovery patients were randomly divided into training and test sets at a 7:3 ratio. A discovery cohort of around 100 patients, roughly 40 with Graves' ophthalmopathy and approximately 60 with stable Graves' hyperthyroidism, was used to find distinguishing TCR V-J signatures. After blood sampling, hyperthyroidism patients were treated with methimazole at a starting dose of 30 mg daily, and ophthalmopathy patients were treated with high-dose intravenous methylprednisolone. Whether ophthalmopathy could be predicted prospectively was tested in an independent validation cohort made up of under 20 hyperthyroidism patients plus 17 patients who later progressed to ophthalmopathy. According to the paper, TCR Vbeta CDR3 sequencing was carried out on over 130 peripheral blood samples, which came from some 41 ophthalmopathy, some 73 hyperthyroidism and around 17 progressor patients. Findings and caveats that apply to the study as a whole: In validation, the model predicted progression to ophthalmopathy a median of about 6.8 months before onset, with approximately 71% sensitivity and nearly 75% specificity. A 13 V-J signature model separated ophthalmopathy from stable hyperthyroidism, with 87.88% sensitivity and roughly 82% specificity in cross-validation and 80%/75% in testing. No statistical method was used to fix the sample size in advance, and group allocation was not hidden from the investigators. Most expanded thyroid clonotypes (frequency above 0.001) were also found in blood, which suggests that blood repertoires may mirror thyroid immune responses.

This clonotype was detected ten times or more. What antigen it recognizes has not been identified. Base quality data are lacking; no much larger clone is found one base away. The TCR beta CDR3 regions were amplified from RNA transcripts. For the first round of RT-PCR on the TCR CDR3, the HTBI primer set was used together with the Qiagen OneStep RT-PCR kit. Libraries were constructed in a second round of multiplex PCR, after which size selection and purification were performed. Sequencing of the libraries was done on an Illumina HiSeq2000 using paired-end 100 bp reads. From the authors' description of their analysis: SOAPnuke was used to process the raw data, with reads discarded if the reads contained adapters or uncalled bases, had a mean Phred below 15, or lacked an exact constant-primer or identifier match. COPE v1.2.5 was used to merge the high-quality paired reads, and each unique nucleotide sequence was defined as a clonotype. MiTCR v1.1 was used to align the clonotypes against IMGT TRBV, TRBD and TRBJ reference segments. The analysis was restricted to V-J combinations with a frequency above 0.0001, which together covered just over 99% of the repertoires. A TCS score was defined as the ratio between F50 (clonal expansion) and ExV (chaos), using BLOSUM62-based TCRdist between CDR3 peptides within each V-J. Welch's t-statistics and random forest reduced just over 500 V-J features to roughly 13, which were used in a naive Bayes classifier (R e1071). In-frame beta chains were kept once TCRdb had trimmed the public reads at Q25 with fastp and called clones with MiXCR. Rows with a matching CDR3 protein are joined into one entry that keeps the most common DNA and genes. TCRdb assigned the V and J calls; the authors' analysis was not used. This sample holds roughly 250,000 distinct CDR3 sequences; approximately 14% were observed only once. The ten biggest clones cover about 14% of the sample.

Hyperthyroidism patients were newly diagnosed, with disease duration under 2 months, and aged 18 to 65 years. Any patient with an uncontrolled infection, another autoimmune disease, pregnancy or lactation was excluded. Diagnoses were established on the basis of clinical symptoms, serum thyroxine and TRAb, thyroid ultrasound, and orbital computed tomography. Blood from progressor patients was drawn when they were first diagnosed with hyperthyroidism, before any ophthalmopathy symptoms appeared. PBMCs were separated from 7.5 to 10 ml of fresh peripheral blood using Ficoll-Paque density gradient centrifugation. Patients classed as progressors first received a Graves' hyperthyroidism diagnosis and then went on to develop ophthalmopathy during follow-up. Total RNA was extracted with Trizol reagent, and quality was checked on an Agilent 2100 Bioanalyzer. Compared with germline, V lacks 10 bases and J lacks 15 bases; bases without a gene match: 12. The CDR3 starts with the cysteine, ends with the phenylalanine, and has 12 residues. The sequence is cut down to CDR3 DNA, 36 bases in frame from base 1. Based on the germline V gene, the CDR1 and CDR2 sequences are MDHEN and SYDVKM.

The sequence was collected from a woman aged 40 to 49 with Graves' hyperthyroidism that later progressed to Graves' ophthalmopathy. The chain joins TRBV28 to TRBJ2-1; 10 of the junction bases match TRBD2. Input material: blood. The CDR3 loop reads CATRGSGRVWFF. The DNA sequence is TGTGCCACCCGAGGAAGCGGGAGGGTATGGTTCTTC.